The rows below give T cell receptor beta chains drawn from one sample of a study of CD8+ T cells in alopecia areata. Some clones are missing from TCRdb's copy, which holds only in-frame ones; the method was immunoSEQ multiplex PCR. This table has 35,000 to 45,000 clones, nearly 55% appearing once. The sample consisted of CD4+ Tregs sorted from blood. These receptors all stem from a human donor with alopecia areata. Each CDR3 is given with its conserved first and last residue. The D gene is left open where the match is weak. Clone sizes are given selectively: once, few, many, or a class where the clone is expanded.

size	length	J	V	D	CDR3	DNA
.	14	TRBJ1-1	TRBV29-1	.	CSVQGGPANTEAFF	TGCAGCGTTCAAGGGGGACCGGCGAACACTGAAGCTTTCTTT
.	15	TRBJ2-1	TRBV6-1	.	CASYRVLSSYNEQFF	TGTGCCAGCTACAGGGTTTTGAGCTCCTACAATGAGCAGTTCTTC
.	19	TRBJ1-1	TRBV28	.	CASSLLGGFGEGRKAEAFF	TGTGCCAGCAGTTTATTAGGAGGGTTTGGTGAGGGTAGGAAGGCTGAAGCTTTCTTT
.	12	TRBJ1-2	TRBV4-3	.	CASSQSGYGYTF	TGCGCCAGCAGCCAATCGGGCTATGGCTACACCTTC
.	15	TRBJ1-1	TRBV5-1	.	CASSWSSSGTTEAFF	TGCGCCAGCAGCTGGAGTTCCTCAGGGACGACTGAAGCTTTCTTT
once	16	TRBJ2-1	TRBV5-1	.	CASSLLARGSYNEQFF	TGCGCCAGCAGCTTATTAGCACGGGGTTCCTACAATGAGCAGTTCTTC
.	11	TRBJ2-7	TRBV7-2	.	CASSLDGKQYF	TGTGCCAGCAGCTTAGACGGAAAGCAGTACTTC
.	19	TRBJ1-5	TRBV27	TRBD1	CASSHRQGAGTGGNQPQHF	TGTGCCAGCAGCCACCGACAGGGAGCAGGGACAGGAGGCAATCAGCCCCAGCATTTT
once	12	TRBJ1-1	TRBV30	.	CAWSVLDREAFF	TGTGCCTGGAGTGTACTCGATAGGGAAGCTTTCTTT
.	21	TRBJ2-1	TRBV7-3	TRBD2	CASSLTGTSGRVRFSYNEQFF	TGTGCCAGCAGCTTGACCGGGACTAGCGGGAGAGTCCGCTTCTCCTACAATGAGCAGTTCTTC
few	13	TRBJ1-1	TRBV19	.	CASFTGQGTEAFF	TGTGCCAGTTTCACGGGACAAGGCACTGAAGCTTTCTTT
few	17	TRBJ2-1	TRBV28	TRBD2	CASSLSWLAGTVGEQFF	TGTGCCAGCAGTTTATCATGGCTAGCGGGAACCGTCGGTGAGCAGTTCTTC
.	15	TRBJ2-7	TRBV7-9	.	CASTRGTTGGQEQYF	TGTGCCAGCACCCGTGGGACAACCGGAGGGCAGGAGCAGTACTTC
.	14	TRBJ2-7	TRBV7-2	.	CASSRGLGSYEQYF	TGTGCCAGCAGCCGGGGGCTGGGGTCCTACGAGCAGTACTTC
once	11	TRBJ1-2	TRBV7-2	.	CASSLNLGYTF	TGTGCCAGCAGCTTAAATCTGGGCTACACCTTC
once	15	TRBJ2-1	TRBV7-3	.	CASSPQGGPYNEQFF	TGTGCCAGCAGCCCCCAAGGAGGGCCCTACAATGAGCAGTTCTTC
few	15	TRBJ2-4	TRBV5-4	.	CASSWPGQAKNIQYF	TGTGCCAGCAGCTGGCCGGGACAAGCCAAAAACATTCAGTACTTC
medium-sized	14	TRBJ2-2	TRBV7-8	.	CASSPLGGPGELFF	TGTGCCAGCAGCCCTCTGGGGGGTCCCGGGGAGCTGTTTTTT
.	15	TRBJ2-5	TRBV7-2	.	CASSLVAGTGETQYF	TGTGCCAGCAGCTTAGTCGCCGGGACGGGGGAGACCCAGTACTTC
.	11	TRBJ2-3	TRBV20-1	TRBD2	CSGTSGNTQYF	TGCAGTGGGACTAGCGGCAATACGCAGTATTTT
few	21	TRBJ2-1	TRBV15	TRBD2	CATSRDLWASGTMGVSNEQFF	TGTGCCACCAGCAGAGATCTTTGGGCTAGCGGTACCATGGGGGTAAGCAATGAGCAGTTCTTC
few	13	TRBJ2-1	TRBV27	.	CASSRSTRRRQFF	TGTGCCAGCAGTCGCTCGACCCGACGGCGACAGTTCTTC
.	14	TRBJ2-1	TRBV7-2	.	CASSLRGPGKEQFF	TGTGCCAGCAGCTTACGGGGGCCGGGGAAGGAGCAGTTCTTC
.	15	TRBJ1-1	TRBV5-1	.	CASSLRGGLNTEAFF	TGCGCCAGCAGCTTGAGAGGGGGTCTGAACACTGAAGCTTTCTTT
.	13	TRBJ2-7	TRBV19	TRBD2	CASKNPAGYEQYF	TGTGCCAGTAAAAACCCAGCGGGATACGAGCAGTACTTC
few	16	TRBJ2-3	TRBV5-1	TRBD2	CASSLVLAGDTDTQYF	TGCGCCAGCAGCTTGGTCCTAGCGGGGGACACAGATACGCAGTATTTT
.	12	TRBJ2-2	TRBV6-6	.	CASNIQAGELFF	TGTGCCAGCAATATACAAGCCGGGGAGCTGTTTTTT
few	11	TRBJ2-1	TRBV5-1	.	CASSAYNEQFF	TGCGCCAGCAGCGCGTACAATGAGCAGTTCTTC
.	13	TRBJ2-7	TRBV27	.	CASSSGLKGEQYF	TGTGCCAGCAGTTCCGGGCTGAAAGGCGAGCAGTACTTC
.	17	TRBJ2-1	TRBV5-4	TRBD2	CASSRTSGLSSYNEQFF	TGTGCCAGCAGCCGCACTAGCGGGCTGAGCTCCTACAATGAGCAGTTCTTC
.	14	TRBJ2-1	TRBV27	TRBD1	CASRGQGIYNEQFF	TGTGCCAGCCGAGGACAGGGTATCTACAATGAGCAGTTCTTC
.	16	TRBJ2-7	TRBV7-2	TRBD1	CASSWGDRGRGHEQYF	TGTGCCAGCAGCTGGGGGGACAGGGGAAGGGGACACGAGCAGTACTTC
.	17	TRBJ2-6	TRBV7-2	.	CASSPDMLLSGANVLTF	TGTGCCAGCAGCCCCGACATGTTACTCTCTGGGGCCAACGTCCTGACTTTC
.	15	TRBJ2-1	TRBV5-1	.	CASSIVGTPPDEQFF	TGCGCCAGCAGTATCGTCGGCACCCCGCCCGATGAGCAGTTCTTC
.	14	TRBJ1-5	TRBV7-2	.	CASSFMNFNQPQHF	TGTGCCAGCAGCTTTATGAACTTCAATCAGCCCCAGCATTTT
few	17	TRBJ2-2	TRBV7-3	TRBD1	CASSPKGGTGATGELFF	TGTGCCAGCAGCCCAAAGGGCGGGACAGGGGCCACCGGGGAGCTGTTTTTT
.	15	TRBJ1-1	TRBV5-1	.	CASSLEPGQATEAFF	TGCGCCAGCAGCTTGGAACCCGGGCAAGCCACTGAAGCTTTCTTT
.	14	TRBJ2-3	TRBV5-4	.	CASSSQGSSDTQYF	TGTGCCAGCAGCTCACAGGGAAGCTCAGATACGCAGTATTTT
.	15	TRBJ2-7	TRBV2	.	CASMPPFTSSYEQYF	TGTGCCAGCATGCCACCCTTCACCTCGTCCTACGAGCAGTACTTC
.	15	TRBJ1-2	TRBV7-3	.	CASSLDGGGVYGYTF	TGTGCCAGCAGCTTAGACGGGGGAGGCGTCTATGGCTACACCTTC
.	15	TRBJ2-1	TRBV5-1	TRBD2	CASSSTSRIYNEQFF	TGCGCCAGCAGCTCGACTAGCAGAATCTACAATGAGCAGTTCTTC
.	15	TRBJ2-7	TRBV19	.	CASSIVQGSTYEQYF	TGTGCCAGTAGTATAGTCCAGGGTTCTACCTACGAGCAGTACTTC
.	14	TRBJ1-5	TRBV28	.	CASSFFVGNQPQHF	TGTGCCAGCAGTTTTTTTGTCGGCAATCAGCCCCAGCATTTT
.	15	TRBJ2-3	TRBV6-5	TRBD2	CASSYQAGVPDTQYF	TGTGCCAGCAGTTACCAAGCGGGAGTCCCAGATACGCAGTATTTT
.	15	TRBJ1-2	TRBV27	.	CASSSLGGNNYGYTF	TGTGCCAGCAGTTCACTGGGGGGAAACAACTATGGCTACACCTTC
.	15	TRBJ2-1	TRBV5-1	TRBD1	CASRPTGWSLNEQFF	TGCGCCAGCAGGCCGACAGGGTGGTCCCTAAATGAGCAGTTCTTC
few	14	TRBJ2-2	TRBV10-3	TRBD1	CAISGQEMTGELFF	TGTGCCATCAGCGGACAGGAGATGACCGGGGAGCTGTTTTTT